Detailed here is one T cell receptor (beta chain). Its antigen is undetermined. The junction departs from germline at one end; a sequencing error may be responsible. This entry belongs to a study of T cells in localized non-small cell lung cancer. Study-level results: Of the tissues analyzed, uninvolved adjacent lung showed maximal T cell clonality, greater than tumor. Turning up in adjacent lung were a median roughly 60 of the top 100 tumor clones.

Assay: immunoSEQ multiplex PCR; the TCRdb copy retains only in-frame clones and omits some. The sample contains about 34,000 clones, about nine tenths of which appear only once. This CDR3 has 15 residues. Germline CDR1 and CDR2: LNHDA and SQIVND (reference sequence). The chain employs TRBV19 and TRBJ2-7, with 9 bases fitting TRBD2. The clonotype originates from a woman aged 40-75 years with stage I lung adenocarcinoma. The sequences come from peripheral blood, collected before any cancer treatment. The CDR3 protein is CASSPRRGGPYGQYF. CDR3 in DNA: TGTGCCAGTAGTCCCCGGCGGGGGGGGCCCTACGGGCAGTACTTC.